Listed below are T cell receptor beta chains from one sample, sequenced in a study of T cells in Graves' hyperthyroidism and ophthalmopathy. TCRdb re-called the multiplex PCR reads with MiXCR, one entry per CDR3 protein. The sample has around 600,000 distinct CDR3 sequences; about a sixth are singletons. Material for sequencing was blood. These receptors were collected from a woman aged 25 to 39 with Graves' hyperthyroidism. Both conserved end residues are part of each CDR3. Each record gives: clone size, V gene, D gene, J gene, CDR3 DNA, CDR3 protein. A D gene is named only where the DNA matches it firmly. The listing skips clone size in some rows; elsewhere it reads once, few, many or a size class.

>many|TRBV5-1|TRBD1|TRBJ1-2
TGCGCCAGCAGCTTGGACAGGGGGCGATATGGCTACACCTTC
CASSLDRGRYGYTF
>few|TRBV7-3|TRBD1|TRBJ2-7
TGTGCCAGCAGCTTAACAGGACAGGCGGGCCACGAGCAGTACTTC
CASSLTGQAGHEQYF
>.|TRBV5-1|.|TRBJ2-2
TGCGCCAGCAGCTTGACCGTGGCTGGGCGAACCGGGGAGCTGTTTTTT
CASSLTVAGRTGELFF
>few|TRBV27|.|TRBJ2-6
TGTGCCAGCTCACCCCCGGCTAGCGACTTTGGGGCCAACGTCCTGACTTTC
CASSPPASDFGANVLTF
>many|TRBV12-3/TRBV12-4|.|TRBJ1-2
TGTGCCAGCAGTTCCGGCGCAGGAGGCGGCTACACCTTC
CASSSGAGGGYTF
>.|TRBV2|.|TRBJ1-2
TGTGCCAGCAGACCCGGGACACCCTATGGCTACACCTTC
CASRPGTPYGYTF
>many|TRBV20-1|TRBD2|TRBJ2-5
TGCAGTGCTAGTCGGACTAGCGGGACAGAGACCCAGTACTTC
CSASRTSGTETQYF
>.|TRBV5-1|.|TRBJ2-1
TGCGCCAGCAGCTTGGGGGGGGGCTTCCACAATGAGCAGTTCTTC
CASSLGGGFHNEQFF
>.|TRBV6-1|.|TRBJ2-2
TGTGCCAGCAGCCGTACAGGAGGGGAGCTGTTTTTT
CASSRTGGELFF
>many|TRBV19|.|TRBJ2-5
TGTGCCAGTAGAAGGAGAGGGGAGCAAGAGACCCAGTACTTC
CASRRRGEQETQYF
>many|TRBV18|TRBD2|TRBJ2-1
TGTGCCAGCTCACCGGGGACTAGCGACAATGAGCAGTTCTTC
CASSPGTSDNEQFF
>many|TRBV10-1|.|TRBJ1-2
TGCGCCAGCAGTCCGAGACAAGACTATGGCTACACCTTC
CASSPRQDYGYTF
>many|TRBV20-1|.|TRBJ2-5
TGCAGTGCTCCGGGACTCGACCCGGAGACCCAGTACTTC
CSAPGLDPETQYF
>many|TRBV20-1|.|TRBJ2-3
TGCAGTGCTAGCACAGGGGCGGGGGGCACAGATACGCAGTATTTT
CSASTGAGGTDTQYF
>many|TRBV11-2|TRBD1|TRBJ2-7
TGTGCCAGCAGCCCTAACCCGGGACAGGTATCCTACGAGCAGTACTTC
CASSPNPGQVSYEQYF
>many|TRBV6-1|.|TRBJ1-2
TGTGCCAGCAGTTTAGGGGGGGCTTTTGGCTACACCTTC
CASSLGGAFGYTF